The 17 T cell receptor beta chains given below trace back to one sample, sequenced in a study of T-cell memory formation after mild COVID-19. TCRdb itself ran the 5' RACE reads through MiXCR, one entry per CDR3 protein. The data contain almost 350,000 distinct CDR3 sequences, under 25% of them seen just once; the ten biggest clones take up over 20%. The sample was PBMCs or a T cell subset sorted from them (not recorded which). The receptors derive from a man younger than 30 who had mild COVID-19 (a few samples of this study predate the infection). Cell type and time point are not known.

This clonotype came up a few times. The chain combines TRBV24-1 with TRBJ2-3; tentative D call: TRBD1 (6 bases). Trimming shortened V by 4 bases and J by 3 bases, and 13 bases separated the two germline ends. The germline V gene has CDR1 KGHDR and CDR2 SFDVKD. The CDR3 runs 15 residues. The CDR3 coding sequence is TGTGCCACCAGTGACTCCGGACAGTTAACAGATACGCAGTATTTT. Translating gives CATSDSGQLTDTQYF.

The chain is built from TRBV4-2 and TRBJ2-2, with D hard to call. Trimming removed 4 bases at V and 4 bases at J, with 13 bases between. The CDR3 spans 15 residues. Germline V gene data show CDR1 as LGHNA and CDR2 as YNFKEQ. The CDR3 sequence is CASSLSSWGTGELFF. Here the CDR3 DNA reads TGTGCCAGCAGCCTATCAAGCTGGGGCACCGGGGAGCTGTTTTTT.

This clonotype has more than one count but fewer than ten. The J gene is TRBJ2-2, the V gene TRBV4-3, with D maybe TRBD2 (7 bases). V dropped 0 bases and J dropped 6 bases, with 23 bases sitting between them. The CDR3 is 19 amino acids. Germline lookup yields CDR1 LGHNA and CDR2 YSLEER. The CDR3 protein is CASSQEIGWGGPLSGELFF. Here the CDR3 DNA reads TGCGCCAGCAGCCAAGAGATTGGGTGGGGGGGGCCGCTGTCCGGGGAGCTGTTTTTT.

V usage is TRBV12-3 or TRBV12-4 and J usage is TRBJ2-7, with D tentatively TRBD1 or TRBD2 (5 bases each). The CDR3 runs to 15 residues. With 3 bases removed from V and 8 bases from J, the gap between germline ends came to 20 bases. In DNA form, the CDR3 reads TGTGCCAGCAGTTTCGAAGGTTGGGGGACCTGGCAGCAGTACTTC. Translated: CASSFEGWGTWQQYF.

This clonotype came up a few times. The chain recombines TRBV7-6 with TRBJ2-6, with 7 bases lining up with TRBD1. Per germline, CDR1 SGHVS and CDR2 FNYEAQ. The ends lost 6 bases at V and 1 base at J; junction bases unmatched: 15. This CDR3 comprises 19 residues. CDR3 loop: CASSPPHEAGGSGANVLTF. The CDR3 DNA follows: TGTGCCAGCAGTCCACCTCACGAGGCAGGGGGTTCTGGGGCCAACGTCCTGACTTTC.

The rearrangement links TRBV7-6 to TRBJ2-7; D is possibly TRBD1 or TRBD2 (5 bases each). Germline assignment: CDR1 SGHVS and CDR2 FNYEAQ. The V gene lost 2 bases and the J gene lost 7 bases, with 18 bases spanning the gap. This CDR3 has 15 residues. Here the CDR3 DNA reads TGTGCCAGCAGCTTACTATCGGGACCTGTGGGGGAGCAGTACTTC. It translates to CASSLLSGPVGEQYF.

The chain carries TRBV7-2 and TRBJ2-5; 10 nucleotides line up with TRBD2. V shed 5 bases, J shed 1 base, and the junction held 4 bases outside the gene matches. There are 15 residues in the CDR3. CDR1 and CDR2 from the germline V gene are SGHTA and FQGNSA. The CDR3 spells CASSLLAGTQETQYF. CDR3 nucleotides: TGTGCCAGCAGCCTACTAGCGGGAACCCAAGAGACCCAGTACTTC.

This chain uses TRBV10-3 with TRBJ2-5, with 7 bases lining up with TRBD1. Germline lookup yields CDR1 ENHRY and CDR2 SYGVKD. The trim removed 6 bases at V and 2 bases at J, leaving 3 bases unmatched. The CDR3 is 13 amino acids. The CDR3 DNA sequence: TGTGCCATCAGGGGGGACAGACAAGAGACCCAGTACTTC. Translated, it gives CAIRGDRQETQYF.

This clonotype came up a few times. This sequence joins TRBV7-3 and TRBJ2-1; TRBD2 is a possible D gene (5 bases). Germline assignment: CDR1 SGHTA and CDR2 FQGTGA. CDR3 size: 16 residues. Trimming left V 0 bases short and J 3 bases short, with 12 bases between. CDR3 DNA: TGTGCCAGCAGCTTAACTCCGGGGAGCCTCTACAATGAGCAGTTCTTC. Its protein is CASSLTPGSLYNEQFF. The entire variable domain, with the rest obtained from reference TRBV7-3 and TRBJ2-1, is as follows: GAGVSQTPSNKVTEKGKYVELRCDPISGHTALYWYRQSLGQGPEFLIYFQGTGAADDSGLPNDRFFAVRPEGSVSTLKIQRTERGDSAVYLCASSLTPGSLYNEQFFGPGTRLTVL.

In its sample, this clonotype was seen a few times. V is TRBV27 and J is TRBJ1-3; D gene uncertain. The germline V and J ends were trimmed by 3 bases and 0 bases, with 9 bases remaining between them. The germline V gene has CDR1 MNHEY and CDR2 SMNVEV (reference sequence). CDR3 size: 15 residues. The DNA of the CDR3 is TGTGCCAGCAGTTTGCGGGGATCCTCTGGAAACACCATATATTTT. It translates to CASSLRGSSGNTIYF.

This clonotype was counted only a few times. This rearrangement joins TRBV12-3 or TRBV12-4 to TRBJ2-4; D unresolved. The CDR3 is 14 amino acids. The V and J ends lost 6 bases and 0 bases respectively, with 9 bases between them. DNA for the CDR3: TGTGCCAGCAGAGCGTCCATAGCCAAAAACATTCAGTACTTC. Its protein is CASRASIAKNIQYF.

This clonotype has a count of ten or more. The chain combines TRBV12-3 or TRBV12-4 with TRBJ2-7, with TRBD1 identical over 8 bases. CDR3 size: 14 residues. V gave up 8 bases and J gave up 5 bases; unmatched junction bases: 11. The CDR3 sequence is CASQISGTGHEQYF. DNA for the CDR3: TGTGCCAGCCAAATCTCCGGGACAGGCCACGAGCAGTACTTC.

The chain carries TRBV6-5 and TRBJ2-1; D not certain. V was trimmed by 4 bases and J by 9 bases, leaving 16 bases between them. This CDR3 is built from 14 residues. Germline V lookup: CDR1 MNHEY, CDR2 SVGAGI. Here the CDR3 DNA reads TGTGCCAGCAGTTTCTCGATCGAACGGCGTGAGCAGTTCTTC. Residues: CASSFSIERREQFF.

This clonotype was found many times. This rearrangement joins TRBV4-1 to TRBJ1-5; D perhaps matches TRBD1 (6 bases). Between the trimmed V and J ends, which lost 4 bases and 1 base, there was a span of 11 bases. This CDR3 has 15 residues. Germline CDR1 reads MGHRA; CDR2 reads YSYEKL. CDR3: CASSPRGVSNQPQHF. The CDR3 DNA sequence: TGCGCCAGCAGCCCGAGGGGGGTCAGCAATCAGCCCCAGCATTTT.

Only a few counts were recorded for this clonotype. The gene calls are TRBV29-1 and TRBJ1-1; TRBD1 matches 9 bases. Trimming removed 8 bases from V and 1 base from J; junction bases left unmatched: 8. The germline V gene encodes CDR1 SQVTM and CDR2 ANQGSEA. The CDR3 loop spans 14 amino acids. The CDR3 bases are TGCAGCACCATACAGGGGGCCGAGAACACTGAAGCTTTCTTT. This sequence encodes CSTIQGAENTEAFF.

This clonotype was seen a handful of times. The rearrangement uses TRBV5-5 and TRBJ1-1, with no clear D. CDR1 and CDR2 from the germline V gene are SGHKS and YYEKEE (reference sequence). The CDR3 has 14 residues. V was clipped by 2 bases and J by 0 bases, with 8 bases between them. The CDR3 DNA is TGTGCCAGCAGCTTTGCCAGAGTGAACACTGAAGCTTTCTTT. Translated, it gives CASSFARVNTEAFF.

This clonotype was counted between two and nine times. This chain uses TRBV29-1 with TRBJ2-3, with D unclear. The CDR3 is 12 residues long. Germline V CDR1 and CDR2: SQVTM, ANQGSEA. V was clipped by 4 bases and J by 2 bases, with 7 bases between them. CDR3 protein: CSVVEFTDTQYF. The CDR3 DNA follows: TGCAGCGTTGTGGAATTCACAGATACGCAGTATTTT.